This TCR beta chain was recorded in a study of blood T cells in healthy people across ages. With V trimmed by 0 bases and J by 0 bases, 8 bases remained unmatched. The CDR3 totals 19 residues. Germline CDR1 is DFQATT and CDR2 is SNEGSKA (reference sequence). With a J-beta primer mix and a sample-barcoded 5' primer, a second PCR ran about 7 to 12 cycles. TCRdb itself ran the 5' RACE reads through MiXCR, one entry per CDR3 protein. The data show 1.8 million or so distinct CDR3 sequences, roughly two fifths seen once. The chain links TRBV20-1 to TRBJ2-4; TRBD2 matches at 13 bases. This clonotype originated in a human donor in good health. The sequencing input was blood. CDR3 sequence (DNA): TGCAGTGCTAGAGATCACGGACTAGCGGGGGATGTAGCCAAAAACATTCAGTACTTC. Protein product: CSARDHGLAGDVAKNIQYF.